The entry below describes one TCR beta chain. These data come from a study of immune evolution from preneoplasia to lung adenocarcinoma. Across the study: HLA loss of heterozygosity: 7% AIS, less than 18% MIA, over 30% ADC, none AAH.

The protocol was immunoSEQ multiplex PCR, while the TCRdb copy is restricted to in-frame clones and leaves out a portion. The table has roughly 9,900 clones, 88% seen once. Histologic diagnosis was independently verified by two lung pathologists. After pathologic assessment, macro-dissection selected premalignant or tumor cells for extraction. This sequence was found in a person aged 70 to 85 with invasive lung adenocarcinoma. Some clones in this sample may be carry-over from other donors' samples. Sequences were obtained from FFPE invasive lung adenocarcinoma tissue.

CDR3 in amino acids: CAWSATMRGDYNEQFF. CDR3 sequence (DNA): TGTGCCTGGAGTGCCACCATGCGGGGAGATTACAATGAGCAGTTCTTC. The genes are TRBV30 and TRBJ2-1, with TRBD2 as a possible D gene (6 bases). V dropped 1 base and J dropped 4 bases, with 17 bases sitting between them. Germline V gene sequence: CDR1 GTSNPN, CDR2 SVGIG (reference sequence). CDR3 length equals 16 residues.